This T cell receptor (beta chain) was captured by sequencing in a study of T cell responses to AZD1222 COVID-19 vaccine. Germline values: CDR1 KGHSH, CDR2 LQKENI. J was trimmed by 0 bases and V by 4 bases; bases with no gene match: 4. The CDR3 is 15 amino acids. Turning to this clone: Its antigen is not identified.

The assay was immunoSEQ multiplex PCR, and TCRdb's table has in-frame clones only and misses some. In the table there are about 120,000 clones, approximately 90% of which are singletons. Study conclusions and caveats: Vaccine-associated CD4 TCRs ranged over spike, dominating at 160-218 and 743-854. Females outnumbered males among donors, who were mostly white British; clonal diversity was possibly underestimated.

The rearrangement links TRBV18 to TRBJ2-3; 7 nucleotides match TRBD2. The sequences come from peripheral blood, collected 28 days after the second AZD1222 dose. The clonotype comes from an adult who received the AZD1222 COVID-19 vaccine. The CDR3 reads CASSRDYESTDTQYF. Written as DNA, the CDR3 is TGTGCCAGCTCACGGGACTACGAGAGCACAGATACGCAGTATTTT.